Sequencing of this TCR beta chain was carried out in a study of shared clonotypes between healthy human individuals. The CDR3 contains 15 residues. The V and J ends lost 5 bases and 0 bases, in that order; junction bases with no gene match: 4. Germline CDR1 reads WNHNN; CDR2 reads SYGVQD (reference sequence). The table came from immunoSEQ multiplex PCR; TCRdb's copy has only in-frame clones and leaves some out. The repertoire holds fewer than 1.6 million clones, with just under 99% as singletons. Sample: naive CD4+ T cells sorted from blood. As to subset: CD45RA+ positively selected. The source is a man aged 25-40 years in good health. This chain uses TRBV10-1 with TRBJ2-1; 7 bases match TRBD1. CDR3 loop: CASSRTGVSYNEQFF. The CDR3 bases are TGCGCCAGCAGTCGGACAGGTGTCTCCTACAATGAGCAGTTCTTC.